This T cell receptor beta chain was recorded in a study of prognosis after radiotherapy for stage I lung cancer. For the study at large: Enrolled patients comprised approximately 14 with newly diagnosed primary stage I lung tumors and several with oligometastatic NSCLC after surgical resection of the primary tumor.

This clonotype is termed medium-sized. No antigen is known for it. Study outcomes and limitations: Stereotactic body radiation therapy was followed by fewer unique TCR clones, median 10,088 versus 6,861.

With two-round multiplex PCR, TCR beta CDR3 sequences were amplified from genomic DNA. For every TRBV and TRBJ gene, a specific primer was used in first-round PCR. A second round of PCR was carried out using universal primers. TCRdb called the multiplex PCR reads again in MiXCR, with one record for every CDR3 protein. The sample records 25,000 to 35,000 distinct CDR3 sequences, around 40% being singletons. Per the germline V gene, CDR1 is SGHRS and CDR2 is YFSETQ. V lost 3 bases to trimming and J lost 2 bases, with 12 bases between them. There are 14 residues in the CDR3. This TCR derives from a donor at least 50 years old with non-small cell lung cancer. Sequenced material: PBMCs, taken before or after stereotactic body radiation therapy (not recorded which). The rearrangement joins TRBV5-1 to TRBJ2-7; a possible D gene is TRBD1 (6 bases). CDR3 nucleotides: TGCGCCAGCAGCTCCCAGGGGAGCACCTACGAGCAGTACTTC. Translating gives CASSSQGSTYEQYF.